This entry describes one T cell receptor (beta chain). Its antigen specificity is not known. Base qualities were left out, and no much larger clone turns up one base away. The cohort was made up of about 610 healthy bone marrow donors. All cohort members were sampled while nominally healthy, although unrecorded immune exposures were likely present. The donor was CMV seropositive and was included in the group of some 290 seropositive cohort members. Every donor gave a peripheral blood sample, and the peripheral blood mononuclear cells from that sample were used for TCR beta sequencing. The Qiagen DNeasy Blood Extraction Kit was used to extract genomic DNA from the blood cell samples. To prepare the library, the immunoSEQ multiplex PCR assay was applied. A mixture of 60 forward primers for TCR Vbeta segments and 13 reverse primers for TCR Jbeta segments was used in the multiplex PCR. The CDR3 region of rearranged TCR beta genes was amplified from genomic DNA with a multiplex PCR assay. The Illumina HiSeq System was used to sequence the amplified TCR beta libraries as 87-base-pair reads. Concerning the study's data processing: Across the roughly 600 repertoires, a later analysis counted 80 million or so unique TCR beta chains, 8.5 million to 12 million of which were shared by at least two donors. A nearest-neighbor algorithm error-corrected the raw reads and collapsed the reads into unique sequences, merging closely related sequences to remove PCR and sequencing errors. Alignment of CDR3 sequences to IMGT reference sequences was used to assign V, D and J gene segments. For a sequence to be retained, a match of at least six nucleotides to both a V gene segment and a J gene segment was required. A rearrangement counted as productive if the CDR3 had no stop codons and remained in frame with V and J, and every other rearrangement counted as non-productive. CDR3 was defined according to IMGT convention as the region running from the second conserved V-encoded cysteine to the conserved J-encoded phenylalanine. The earlier analysis of a few hundred of the donors excluded sequences that lacked an unambiguous match to a single V gene segment. An earlier analysis of fewer than 650 of the donors classified V segments as functional when productive rearrangements were above 56.7% and as segregating when the standard deviation between donors was above 5%. To diagnose cytomegalovirus status from the catalog of TCR beta chain sequences, a statistical classification framework was built. In a later analysis, V and J genes were assigned by comparing TCR nucleotide sequences against IMGT/GENE-DB human TR gene sequences. In a later analysis, CDR3 sequences and most-parsimonious VDJ recombination scenarios were assigned using the TCRdist pipeline. In a later analysis, every TCR beta chain was defined by the combination of its CDR3 amino acid sequence and its V-gene family, and reads without a unique V-gene family were dropped. As a way to deal with suspected cross-contamination and a sequencing artifact, a later analysis dropped hundreds of nucleotide sequences that were highly shared and had low generation probability. In a later analysis, a clonal expansion index for each public chain was calculated from normalized within-repertoire ranks of inferred template counts. In a later analysis, generation probabilities were computed with a VDJ recombination model fitted to out-of-frame rearrangements, and the resulting probabilities were checked against IGoR. In a later analysis, hypergeometric tests were used to score TCR-TCR, TCR-HLA and TCR-CMV co-occurrence, with a repertoire-size bias correction applied to TCR pairs. A later analysis estimated false discovery rates by permuting HLA or CMV assignments 20 times. In a later analysis, co-occurring TCRs were grouped with DBSCAN, and TCRdist sequence similarity was added when clustering was performed within HLA-allele-positive subsets. For co-occurrence clustering, repertoires with fewer than 30,000 or more than 120,000 public chains were excluded, along with five or six repertoires with anomalous nucleotide sharing. TCRdb's version of the immuneACCESS table is confined to in-frame rearrangements and falls short of the full clone set. An unresolved V gene accounts for under half of the shortfall where checked; the remainder is of unknown origin. The V and J calls and the clone size are those of that table, but D and trimming were determined from the DNA. Within this sample are some 140,000 clones, with over 60% of them counted one time only. The top ten clones comprise approximately 1.3% of the sample.

These data originate in a study of cytomegalovirus exposure and HLA in healthy donors listed by TCRdb under 2017. Regarding the study in general: An earlier analysis of roughly 570 of the donors reported 276 Gb of sequence data and 117 million unique TCR beta sequences obtained from around 180 million T cells. An early release that covered fewer than 750 HLA-typed donors contained approximately 320 gigabases of sequencing data and roughly 84 million unique TCR sequences. Of the 300 to 500 genotyped donors, 75% to 85% were placed in the genetic ancestry cluster associated with self-reported Caucasian donors. The study aimed to test whether cataloging public T cell receptors could reveal signatures of past pathogen exposure. The study used immunosequencing to profile the T cell repertoires of approximately 640 subjects and linked those repertoires to cytomegalovirus serostatus. In addition to the first cohort of 666 subjects, a separate validation cohort of 130 or so different subjects was used. To predict cytomegalovirus infection status, the study brought together high-throughput TCR immunosequencing, statistical association of individual TCRs with disease status, and machine learning. In a later analysis, previously published TCR beta repertoires from 666 donors were re-analyzed and high-resolution HLA genotyping was added so that TCR occurrence patterns could be studied. Rather than using new phenotypic data, the later analysis identified candidate immune exposures from TCR beta sequences and from how often those sequences occurred across donors. To decide whether each TCR beta V gene segment behaved as functional or pseudogenic, an earlier analysis of several hundred of the donors relied on high-throughput TCR beta sequencing. Donor age, sex, ethnicity and CMV serostatus were compiled together with the repertoire data. In a later genetic analysis, genome-wide SNP genotypes for about three fifths of the 666 donors were used, and that subset was treated as a discovery cohort. All discovery cohort repertoires had been generated on a single sequencing platform. Class I and class II HLA loci were covered by the typing at four-digit resolution. The number of typed donors differed by locus: about 629-640 for A, B, C, DRB1 and DQB1; about 520 for DQA1; around 580 for DPA1; and some 450 for DPB1. Several DR-DQ haplotypes were treated as single units for association and clustering because of strong linkage in the cohort. On average, roughly 200,000 unique TCR beta nucleotide sequences were sequenced per donor among 398 genotyped donors of the cohort, with about 19% of those sequences being non-productive.

The paper's findings and limits, for the study overall: In a later analysis, about 16,000 TCR beta sequences were associated with specific HLA alleles at a false discovery rate of 0.05. A further reported finding was that TCR beta sequences accurately predicted the HLA-A and HLA-B alleles for most subjects in the first cohort. Because counts were too low, 15 to 20 rarely observed V segments, including chromosome 9 orphons, were left out of the earlier analysis of about 500 of the donors. For the cohort, immune exposure information was limited to CMV serostatus. Roughly uniform sequencing depth across donors was assumed in presence/absence analyses, although this assumption may not hold. A later genetic analysis associated a missense DCLRE1C variant with V-gene and J-gene trimming of TCR beta chains, and an independent cohort replicated the association. Three of the identified cytomegalovirus-associated TCR beta chains were confirmed in vitro to be specific for cytomegalovirus antigens. In the study, around 150 TCR beta chains were listed as associated with cytomegalovirus. In a later genetic analysis, fewer N-insertions in productive TCRs were reported among donors in an Asian-associated ancestry cluster than the roughly 640-donor mean. In an earlier analysis of 587 of the donors, most TCR beta V segments appeared in productive rearrangements about 87% or about 30% of the time, broadly matching IMGT annotations. Cytomegalovirus status was reported to be diagnosed by the classifier with high specificity and sensitivity in both the original and validation cohorts. Several of the top co-occurrence clusters appeared to be linked to parvovirus B19, influenza, CMV and Epstein-Barr virus, according to a later analysis. Because some donors lacked HLA typing at each locus, the association tests relied only on the typed subset. Across donors, most TCR sequences were observed very rarely, whereas some public TCRs were present in many individuals. The 87-base-pair reads could not distinguish some IMGT-functional V segments, including TRBV6-2 and TRBV6-3, so those segments were excluded. Assigning TCR associations to individual alleles was difficult when HLA alleles, especially DR and DQ, strongly co-occurred. According to a later analysis, TCR association rates differed among HLA loci, with DRB1 alleles showing the most associated TCRs and HLA-C alleles showing the fewest. It was suggested by the authors that the approach could potentially be generalized to other disease states and immunological phenotypes. Linkage disequilibrium might explain the correlated functional status among segregating V segments, but an unknown experimental factor could not be ruled out. In this cohort, only TCR beta chains were sequenced, and detectable features were limited by the absence of alpha or paired-chain data. A cluster of highly shared sequence variants was judged likely to be a technical artifact of the sequencing pipeline. Most CMV-associated TCR beta chains appeared to be HLA-restricted in a later analysis, and the HLA associations seemed to be driven largely by CMV exposure. In a later analysis, HLA-associated TCR beta chains showed more clonal expansion and lower generation probabilities than non-associated chains that were equally common.

For this chain, trimming is 2 bases at the V end and 2 bases at the J end, and the number of junction bases without a gene match is 7. From a lookup of the germline V gene, CDR1 and CDR2 are MGHDK and SYGVNS. The CDR3, cysteine through phenylalanine, is 16 amino acids long. The DNA shown is the 48-base CDR3, in frame from base 1. This chain is built from TRBV25-1 and TRBJ2-7; 9 middle bases align to TRBD1. Sequenced material: PBMCs. This receptor was taken from a male donor in good health and CMV-seropositive. The nucleotide sequence is given as TGTGCCAGCAGTGAAACATACAGGGGGCAAGCCTACGAGCAGTACTTC. This gives the protein CASSETYRGQAYEQYF.